This T cell receptor (beta chain) was sequenced during a study of T-cell memory formation after mild COVID-19. From germline, CDR1 is SGHTA and CDR2 FQGNSA. The V segment lost 4 bases and the J segment 8 bases; nucleotides outside the gene matches: 9. There are 15 residues in the CDR3. This clonotype was detected many times. Antigen unknown. Study results and caveats: Mostly located in CM and EM were contracting CD4+ clones, with contracting CD8+ clones located in EMRA.

TCRdb passed the 5' RACE reads through MiXCR, listing each CDR3 protein once. The sample records about 200,000 distinct CDR3 sequences, over 9.5% being singletons. The rearrangement uses TRBV7-2 and TRBJ2-2; 8 bases match TRBD1. Material: PBMCs or a T cell subset sorted from them (not recorded which). This TCR was recovered from a man aged 18 to 30 who had mild COVID-19 (a few samples of this study predate the infection). Cell type and time point are not known. CDR3 nucleotides: TGTGCCAGCAGCTCCAGGACAGGGAGAGCTGGGGAGCTGTTTTTT. Its translation: CASSSRTGRAGELFF.